Listed here is a single T cell receptor (beta chain). TCR beta CDR3 regions were amplified from RNA. The TCR CDR3 was amplified in a first-round RT-PCR using the HTBI primer set. TCRdb itself ran the multiplex PCR reads through MiXCR, one entry per CDR3 protein. The sample holds about 600,000 distinct CDR3 sequences, roughly 15% seen once. The length of the CDR3 is 15 residues. V was shortened by 0 bases and J by 5 bases, with 13 bases between the two germline ends. CDR1 and CDR2 (germline): MNHEY, SVGEGT. The sample belongs to a study of T cells in Graves' hyperthyroidism and ophthalmopathy. Study-wide context: Any treatment followed the collection of peripheral blood at initial diagnosis.

The clonotype comes from a woman aged 40 to 55 with Graves' ophthalmopathy. V is TRBV6-2 or TRBV6-3 and J is TRBJ2-5, with unresolved D. The sample was blood. The CDR3 protein is CASSYSLGLRETQYF. CDR3 DNA: TGTGCCAGCAGTTACTCTTTGGGCTTGAGGGAGACCCAGTACTTC.